Listed below are T cell receptor beta chains from one sample, sequenced in a study of shared clonotypes between healthy human individuals. The repertoire was sequenced with immunoSEQ multiplex PCR; TCRdb's copy has only in-frame clones and lacks some. Of more than 1,200,000 clones listed, approximately 98.5% are singletons. The sequenced sample consisted of naive CD4+ T cells sorted from blood. Source of these receptors: a man aged 25-45 years in good health. Each CDR3 is given with its conserved first and last residue. Each record gives: V gene, D gene, clone size, J gene, CDR3 length, CDR3 DNA, CDR3 protein. A D gene is named only where the DNA matches it firmly. Some rows have no size entry. The others give once, few or many, or a class for an expanded clone.

V gene: TRBV5-1; D gene: TRBD1; clone size: NA; J gene: TRBJ2-7; CDR3 length: 11; CDR3 DNA: TGCGCCAGTGGGACAGGATACGAGCAGTACTTC; CDR3 protein: CASGTGYEQYF
V gene: TRBV7-8; D gene: TRBD2; clone size: NA; J gene: TRBJ2-1; CDR3 length: 16; CDR3 DNA: TGTGCCAGCAGCTTAGTCGTAGCGGGAGGCTTCAATGAGCAGTTCTTC; CDR3 protein: CASSLVVAGGFNEQFF
V gene: TRBV5-1; D gene: NA; clone size: NA; J gene: TRBJ1-4; CDR3 length: 14; CDR3 DNA: TGCGCCAGCAGCATTGAGCCAACTAATGAAAAACTGTTTTTT; CDR3 protein: CASSIEPTNEKLFF
V gene: TRBV13; D gene: TRBD1; clone size: NA; J gene: TRBJ2-1; CDR3 length: 16; CDR3 DNA: TGTGCCAGCAGCCTCCGACAGGGGGCGCTCTACAATGAGCAGTTCTTC; CDR3 protein: CASSLRQGALYNEQFF
V gene: TRBV5-1; D gene: TRBD2; clone size: once; J gene: TRBJ2-7; CDR3 length: 16; CDR3 DNA: TGCGCCAGCAGCTTGAGTCAAGGTCTAGCGGGTTACGAGCAGTACTTC; CDR3 protein: CASSLSQGLAGYEQYF
V gene: TRBV28; D gene: NA; clone size: NA; J gene: TRBJ1-4; CDR3 length: 15; CDR3 DNA: TGTGCCAGCAGTCCCATTTTAGTGACGGGGGAAAAACTGTTTTTT; CDR3 protein: CASSPILVTGEKLFF
V gene: TRBV15; D gene: NA; clone size: NA; J gene: TRBJ1-1; CDR3 length: 14; CDR3 DNA: TGTGCCACCAGCAGGGAGCCCAGGGACACTGAAGCTTTCTTT; CDR3 protein: CATSREPRDTEAFF
V gene: TRBV7-8; D gene: TRBD2; clone size: NA; J gene: TRBJ2-7; CDR3 length: 19; CDR3 DNA: TGTGCCAGCATCTCCCCGGGACTAGCGGGAGGGCCTCGCTCCTACGAGCAGTACTTC; CDR3 protein: CASISPGLAGGPRSYEQYF
V gene: TRBV7-9; D gene: NA; clone size: NA; J gene: TRBJ1-5; CDR3 length: 13; CDR3 DNA: TGTGCCAGCACCAGGGGAGGGGATCAGCCCCAGCATTTT; CDR3 protein: CASTRGGDQPQHF
V gene: TRBV12-1; D gene: NA; clone size: NA; J gene: TRBJ2-7; CDR3 length: 15; CDR3 DNA: TGTGCCAGCAGCTTTAAGGCTAGTTTCGCCTACGAGCAGTACTTC; CDR3 protein: CASSFKASFAYEQYF
V gene: TRBV29-1; D gene: NA; clone size: once; J gene: TRBJ2-5; CDR3 length: 14; CDR3 DNA: TGCAGCGTTGCCAAGAGGACTATCCAAGAGACCCAGTACTTC; CDR3 protein: CSVAKRTIQETQYF
V gene: TRBV9; D gene: TRBD2; clone size: once; J gene: TRBJ2-5; CDR3 length: 16; CDR3 DNA: TGTGCCAGCAGCGCCAAATCGGGGGGGCTCCAAGAGACCCAGTACTTC; CDR3 protein: CASSAKSGGLQETQYF
V gene: TRBV5-4; D gene: NA; clone size: NA; J gene: TRBJ2-1; CDR3 length: 14; CDR3 DNA: TGTGCCAGCAGCTTAAAAGTAGTGCCCAATGAGCAGTTCTTC; CDR3 protein: CASSLKVVPNEQFF
V gene: TRBV29-1; D gene: NA; clone size: NA; J gene: TRBJ2-3; CDR3 length: 13; CDR3 DNA: TGCATCATAGTAGCGACTTCCGGGGGTACGCAGTATTTT; CDR3 protein: CIIVATSGGTQYF
V gene: TRBV7-2; D gene: NA; clone size: NA; J gene: TRBJ2-5; CDR3 length: 15; CDR3 DNA: TGTGCCAGCAGCTTAACCCGCGAATGGGGGGAGACCCAGTACTTC; CDR3 protein: CASSLTREWGETQYF
V gene: TRBV29-1; D gene: NA; clone size: NA; J gene: TRBJ1-4; CDR3 length: 13; CDR3 DNA: TGCAGCGTTGGACCAGGTCCTAATGAAAAACTGTTTTTT; CDR3 protein: CSVGPGPNEKLFF
V gene: TRBV29-1; D gene: TRBD2; clone size: NA; J gene: TRBJ2-3; CDR3 length: 15; CDR3 DNA: TGCAGCGTTGGCTTGTGGGCGGGGGACACAGATACGCAGTATTTT; CDR3 protein: CSVGLWAGDTDTQYF
V gene: TRBV6-1; D gene: NA; clone size: NA; J gene: TRBJ1-1; CDR3 length: 13; CDR3 DNA: TGTGCCAGCAGGATAGACAGGTTCACTGAAGCTTTCTTT; CDR3 protein: CASRIDRFTEAFF
V gene: TRBV28; D gene: NA; clone size: NA; J gene: TRBJ2-7; CDR3 length: 10; CDR3 DNA: TGTGCCAGCAGTACGTACGAGCAGTACTTC; CDR3 protein: CASSTYEQYF
V gene: TRBV7-8; D gene: TRBD2; clone size: NA; J gene: TRBJ2-3; CDR3 length: 17; CDR3 DNA: TGTGCCAGCGGGGAACTAGCGGGAGGCCTTCGCACAGATACGCAGTATTTT; CDR3 protein: CASGELAGGLRTDTQYF
V gene: TRBV7-2; D gene: NA; clone size: NA; J gene: TRBJ1-3; CDR3 length: 16; CDR3 DNA: TGTGCCAGCAGCTTAAAGCGGGTCCGCTCTGGAAACACCATATATTTT; CDR3 protein: CASSLKRVRSGNTIYF
V gene: TRBV7-9; D gene: TRBD1; clone size: NA; J gene: TRBJ1-2; CDR3 length: 15; CDR3 DNA: TGTGCCAGCAGCTTAGCTAGGGGACAGAACTATGGCTACACCTTC; CDR3 protein: CASSLARGQNYGYTF
V gene: TRBV2; D gene: NA; clone size: once; J gene: TRBJ2-7; CDR3 length: 13; CDR3 DNA: TGTGCCACAAACCGGAGGAGGGAGGACGAGCAGTACTTC; CDR3 protein: CATNRRREDEQYF
V gene: TRBV10-3; D gene: NA; clone size: NA; J gene: TRBJ1-1; CDR3 length: 16; CDR3 DNA: TGTGCCATCAGTGAGTCGATGGGAGCGCATCGGGGTGAAGCTTTCTTT; CDR3 protein: CAISESMGAHRGEAFF
V gene: TRBV18; D gene: TRBD1; clone size: NA; J gene: TRBJ1-2; CDR3 length: 15; CDR3 DNA: TGTGCCAGCTCACCATTGGCCAGGGGGGATGGTGGCTACACCTTC; CDR3 protein: CASSPLARGDGGYTF